Included here is one T cell receptor beta chain sequence, with context. Its specificity is not known. V lost 3 bases and J lost 6; bases outside the gene matches: 5. The V gene's germline CDR1 is SGHRS and CDR2 YFSETQ. The CDR3 has 14 amino acids. The sample originates from a study of T cells in localized non-small cell lung cancer. Here immunoSEQ multiplex PCR was the method, and the copy in TCRdb shows in-frame clones only, minus some. Here the sample spans some 78,000 clones, approximately 85% being singletons. General observations from the study: Adjacent lung was found to contain a median roughly 60 of the top 100 tumor clones.

The starting material was peripheral blood, obtained before any cancer treatment. This sequence joins TRBV5-1 and TRBJ1-1; 10 nucleotides line up with TRBD1. This clonotype originated in a man aged 40 to 69 with stage I lung adenocarcinoma. Here the CDR3 DNA reads TGCGCCAGCAGCTCCGGGACAGGGGAATCTGAAGCTTTCTTT. This sequence encodes CASSSGTGESEAFF. Based on the CDR3 plus reference TRBV5-1 and TRBJ1-1, the full variable domain is KAGVTQTPRYLIKTRGQQVTLSCSPISGHRSVSWYQQTPGQGLQFLFEYFSETQRNKGNFPGRFSGRQFSNSRSEMNVSTLELGDSALYLCASSSGTGESEAFFGQGTRLTVV.